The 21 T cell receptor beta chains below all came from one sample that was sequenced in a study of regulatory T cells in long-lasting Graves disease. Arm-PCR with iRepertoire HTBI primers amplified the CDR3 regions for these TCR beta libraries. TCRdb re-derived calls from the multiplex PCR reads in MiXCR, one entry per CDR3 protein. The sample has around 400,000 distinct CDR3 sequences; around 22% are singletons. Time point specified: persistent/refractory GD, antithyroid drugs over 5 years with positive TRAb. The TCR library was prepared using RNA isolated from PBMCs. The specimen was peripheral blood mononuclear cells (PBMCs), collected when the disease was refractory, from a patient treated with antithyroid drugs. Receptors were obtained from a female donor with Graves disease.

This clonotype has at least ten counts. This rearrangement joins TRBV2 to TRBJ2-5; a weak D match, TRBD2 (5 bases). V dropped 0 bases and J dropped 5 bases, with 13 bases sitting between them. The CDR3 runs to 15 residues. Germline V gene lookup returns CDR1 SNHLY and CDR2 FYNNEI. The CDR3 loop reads CASSEARVPPETQYF. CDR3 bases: TGTGCCAGCAGTGAAGCGCGGGTTCCGCCGGAGACCCAGTACTTC.

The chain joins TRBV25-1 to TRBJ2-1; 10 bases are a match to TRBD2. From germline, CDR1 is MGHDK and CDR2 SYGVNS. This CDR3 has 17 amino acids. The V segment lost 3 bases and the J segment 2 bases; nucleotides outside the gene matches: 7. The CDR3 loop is CASSDYTSGIAYNEQFF. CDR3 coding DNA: TGTGCCAGCAGTGACTATACTAGCGGGATAGCCTACAATGAGCAGTTCTTC.

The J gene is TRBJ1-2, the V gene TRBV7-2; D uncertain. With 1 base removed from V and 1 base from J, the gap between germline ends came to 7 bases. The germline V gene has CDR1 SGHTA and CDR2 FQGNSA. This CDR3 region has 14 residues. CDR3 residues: CASSLDWVNYGYTF. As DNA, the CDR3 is TGTGCCAGCAGCTTAGACTGGGTTAACTATGGCTACACCTTC.

For the CDR3, the DNA is TGTGCCAGCAGGATACCCAGCTCCTACAATGAGCAGTTCTTC. It yields the protein CASRIPSSYNEQFF. The genes are TRBV2 and TRBJ2-1, with D hard to call. CDR1 and CDR2 from the germline V gene are SNHLY and FYNNEI. The CDR3 is 14 residues long. Trimming took 6 bases from V and 0 from J, leaving 9 bases between them.

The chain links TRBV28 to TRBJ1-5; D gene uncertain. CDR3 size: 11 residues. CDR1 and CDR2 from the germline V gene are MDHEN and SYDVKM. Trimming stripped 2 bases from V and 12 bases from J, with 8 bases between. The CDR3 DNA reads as TGTGCCAGCAGTTTAGGCGGGGTCCAGCATTTT. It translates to CASSLGGVQHF.

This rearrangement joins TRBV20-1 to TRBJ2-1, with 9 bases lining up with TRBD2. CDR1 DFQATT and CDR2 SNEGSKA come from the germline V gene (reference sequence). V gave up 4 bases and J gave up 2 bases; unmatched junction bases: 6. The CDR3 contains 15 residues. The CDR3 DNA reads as TGCAGTGCTATAGGAACTAGCGGGCCCTACAATGAGCAGTTCTTC. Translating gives CSAIGTSGPYNEQFF.

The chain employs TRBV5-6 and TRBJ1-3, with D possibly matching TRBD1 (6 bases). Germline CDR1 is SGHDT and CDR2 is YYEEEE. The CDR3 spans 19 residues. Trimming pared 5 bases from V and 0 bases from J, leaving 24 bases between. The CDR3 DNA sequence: TGTGCCAGCAGGGCGACCGGGACATCCTCTACTTACTCTGGAAACACCATATATTTT. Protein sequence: CASRATGTSSTYSGNTIYF.

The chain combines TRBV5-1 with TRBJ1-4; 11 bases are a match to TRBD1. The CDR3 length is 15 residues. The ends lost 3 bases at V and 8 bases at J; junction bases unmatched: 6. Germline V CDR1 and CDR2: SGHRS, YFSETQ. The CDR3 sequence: CASSSGTGGGEKLFF. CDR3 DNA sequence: TGCGCCAGCAGCTCTGGGACAGGGGGGGGCGAAAAACTGTTTTTT. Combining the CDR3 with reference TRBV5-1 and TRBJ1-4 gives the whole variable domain KAGVTQTPRYLIKTRGQQVTLSCSPISGHRSVSWYQQTPGQGLQFLFEYFSETQRNKGNFPGRFSGRQFSNSRSEMNVSTLELGDSALYLCASSSGTGGGEKLFFGSGTQLSVL.

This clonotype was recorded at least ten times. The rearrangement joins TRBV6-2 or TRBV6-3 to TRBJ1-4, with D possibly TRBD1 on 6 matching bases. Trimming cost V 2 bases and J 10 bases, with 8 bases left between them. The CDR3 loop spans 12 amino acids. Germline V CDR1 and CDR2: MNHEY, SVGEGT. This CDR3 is CASSYEGVKLFF. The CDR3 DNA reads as TGTGCCAGCAGTTACGAGGGGGTAAAACTGTTTTTT.

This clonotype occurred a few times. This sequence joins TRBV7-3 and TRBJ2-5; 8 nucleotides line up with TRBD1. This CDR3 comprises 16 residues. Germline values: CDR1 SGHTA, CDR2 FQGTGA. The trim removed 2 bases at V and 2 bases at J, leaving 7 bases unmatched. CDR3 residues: CASSLGTGWTQETQYF. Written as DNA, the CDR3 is TGTGCCAGCAGCTTAGGGACAGGATGGACTCAAGAGACCCAGTACTTC.

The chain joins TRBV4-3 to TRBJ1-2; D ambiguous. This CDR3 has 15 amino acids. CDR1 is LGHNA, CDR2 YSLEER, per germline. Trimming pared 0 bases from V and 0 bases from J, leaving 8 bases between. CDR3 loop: CASSQEWSANYGYTF. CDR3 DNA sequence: TGCGCCAGCAGCCAAGAGTGGTCCGCTAACTATGGCTACACCTTC.

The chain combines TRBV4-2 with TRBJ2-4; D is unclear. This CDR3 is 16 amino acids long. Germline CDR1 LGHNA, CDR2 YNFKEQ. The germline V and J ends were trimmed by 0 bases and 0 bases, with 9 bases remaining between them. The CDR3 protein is CASSQEPGLAKNIQYF. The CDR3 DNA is TGTGCCAGCAGCCAAGAACCGGGTCTAGCCAAAAACATTCAGTACTTC.

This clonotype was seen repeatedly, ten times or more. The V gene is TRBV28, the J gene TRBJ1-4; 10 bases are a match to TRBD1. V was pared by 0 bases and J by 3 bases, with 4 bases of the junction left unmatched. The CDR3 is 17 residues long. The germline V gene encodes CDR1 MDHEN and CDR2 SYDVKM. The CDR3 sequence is CASSLWGQGRANEKLFF. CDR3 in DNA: TGTGCCAGCAGTTTATGGGGACAGGGGAGGGCTAATGAAAAACTGTTTTTT.

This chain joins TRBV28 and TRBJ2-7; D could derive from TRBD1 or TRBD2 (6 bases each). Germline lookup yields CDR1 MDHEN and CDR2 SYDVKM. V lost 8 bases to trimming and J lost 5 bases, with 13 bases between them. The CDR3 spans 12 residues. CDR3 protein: CASGGLGDEQYF. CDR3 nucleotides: TGTGCCAGCGGGGGGCTTGGGGACGAGCAGTACTTC.

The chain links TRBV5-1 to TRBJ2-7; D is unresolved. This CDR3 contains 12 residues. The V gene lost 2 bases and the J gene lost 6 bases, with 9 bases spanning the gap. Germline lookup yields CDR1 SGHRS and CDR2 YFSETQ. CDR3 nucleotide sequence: TGCGCCAGCAGCTTTAATAACGGCGAGCAGTACTTC. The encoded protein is CASSFNNGEQYF.

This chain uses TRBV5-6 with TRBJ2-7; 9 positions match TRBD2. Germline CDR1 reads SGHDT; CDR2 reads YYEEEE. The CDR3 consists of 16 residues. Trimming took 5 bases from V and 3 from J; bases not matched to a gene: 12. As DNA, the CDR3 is TGTGCCAGCAGAGCCACTAGCGGGCGAAGCCTCTACGAGCAGTACTTC. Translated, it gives CASRATSGRSLYEQYF.

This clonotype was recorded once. The CDR3 region is CASSYSGTLTMPLHF. CDR3 coding DNA: TGTGCCAGCAGTTACTCGGGTACCTTAACGATGCCCCTCCACTTT. The rearrangement joins TRBV6-5 to TRBJ1-6; D call uncertain. Between the trimmed V and J ends, which lost 0 bases and 13 bases, there was a span of 16 bases. The germline V gene has CDR1 MNHEY and CDR2 SVGAGI. The length of the CDR3 is 15 residues.

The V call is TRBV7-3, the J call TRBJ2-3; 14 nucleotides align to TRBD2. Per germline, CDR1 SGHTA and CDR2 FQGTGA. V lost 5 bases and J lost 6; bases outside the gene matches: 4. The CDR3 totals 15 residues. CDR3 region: CASSIGTSGSDTQYF. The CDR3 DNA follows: TGTGCCAGCAGCATCGGGACTAGCGGGAGTGATACGCAGTATTTT.

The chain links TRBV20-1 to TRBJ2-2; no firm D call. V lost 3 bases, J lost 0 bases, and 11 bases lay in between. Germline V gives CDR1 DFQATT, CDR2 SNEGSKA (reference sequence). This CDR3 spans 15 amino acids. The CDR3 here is CSARRRTPNTGELFF. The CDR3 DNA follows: TGCAGTGCTAGGCGTCGGACCCCGAACACCGGGGAGCTGTTTTTT.

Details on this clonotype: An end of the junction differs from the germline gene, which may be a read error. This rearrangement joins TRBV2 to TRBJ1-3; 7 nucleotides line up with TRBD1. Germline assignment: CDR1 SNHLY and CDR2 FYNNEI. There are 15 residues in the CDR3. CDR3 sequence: CASSQGGGSGNTTYF. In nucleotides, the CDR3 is TGTGCCAGCAGTCAAGGGGGCGGCTCTGGAAACACCACATATTTT. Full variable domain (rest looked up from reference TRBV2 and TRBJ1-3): EPEVTQTPSHQVTQMGQEVILRCVPISNHLYFYWYRQILGQKVEFLVSFYNNEISEKSEIFDDQFSVERPDGSNFTLKIRSTKLEDSAMYFCASSQGGGSGNTTYFGEGSWLTVV.

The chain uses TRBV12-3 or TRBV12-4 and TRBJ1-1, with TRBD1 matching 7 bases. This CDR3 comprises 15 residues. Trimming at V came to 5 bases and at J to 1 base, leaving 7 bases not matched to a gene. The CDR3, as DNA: TGTGCCAGCAGTCTAAAAGGGGGCAGGAACACTGAAGCTTTCTTT. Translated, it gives CASSLKGGRNTEAFF.